These T cell receptor beta chains were read from a single sample in a study of post-analysis software for immune sequencing data. MiXCR, applied by TCRdb to the PCR reads, yields one record per CDR3 protein. The sample has about 770,000 distinct CDR3 sequences, 35% to 55% seen once. The sequencing sample was made of blood. These receptors came from a girl between 5 and 17 years old with multiple sclerosis. CDR3s include the opening cysteine and the closing phenylalanine or tryptophan. A D gene is named only where the DNA matches it firmly. Clone size, where shown, is once, few, many, or a class for clones that have expanded.

v_gene: TRBV27; j_gene: TRBJ2-7; len: 15; d_gene: TRBD1; abundance: NA; CDR3aa: CASSPTDRGLYEQYF; CDR3nt: TGTGCCAGCAGCCCTACGGACAGGGGCCTCTACGAGCAGTACTTC
v_gene: TRBV7-3; j_gene: TRBJ2-1; len: 14; d_gene: TRBD1; abundance: NA; CDR3aa: CASSRTGDYNEQFF; CDR3nt: TGTGCCAGCAGCCGGACAGGAGATTACAATGAGCAGTTCTTC
v_gene: TRBV5-6; j_gene: TRBJ1-2; len: 15; d_gene: TRBD1; abundance: NA; CDR3aa: CASSFGTGGQNGYTF; CDR3nt: TGTGCCAGCAGCTTTGGGACAGGGGGCCAGAATGGCTACACCTTC
v_gene: TRBV29-1; j_gene: TRBJ1-2; len: 14; d_gene: NA; abundance: NA; CDR3aa: CSVADGQFDYGYTF; CDR3nt: TGCAGCGTAGCAGATGGACAGTTTGACTATGGCTACACCTTC
v_gene: TRBV29-1; j_gene: TRBJ1-2; len: 10; d_gene: NA; abundance: many; CDR3aa: CSVVDGGYTF; CDR3nt: TGCAGCGTTGTTGATGGTGGCTACACCTTC
v_gene: TRBV20-1; j_gene: TRBJ1-1; len: 14; d_gene: NA; abundance: NA; CDR3aa: CSASGGGVGTEAFF; CDR3nt: TGCAGTGCTAGCGGCGGGGGCGTCGGCACTGAAGCTTTCTTT
v_gene: TRBV12-3/TRBV12-4; j_gene: TRBJ2-1; len: 13; d_gene: NA; abundance: once; CDR3aa: CASEVRGHNEQFF; CDR3nt: TGTGCCAGCGAGGTTCGGGGACACAATGAGCAGTTCTTC
v_gene: TRBV7-2; j_gene: TRBJ2-7; len: 15; d_gene: TRBD2; abundance: NA; CDR3aa: CASSLVTSVPYEQYF; CDR3nt: TGTGCCAGCAGCTTAGTTACTAGCGTGCCCTACGAGCAGTACTTC
v_gene: TRBV6-1; j_gene: TRBJ2-7; len: 17; d_gene: TRBD1; abundance: few; CDR3aa: CASSDTLSGGMTYEQYF; CDR3nt: TGTGCCAGCAGTGACACCCTCTCAGGGGGCATGACCTACGAGCAGTACTTC
v_gene: TRBV5-1; j_gene: TRBJ2-7; len: 17; d_gene: TRBD2; abundance: few; CDR3aa: CASSLESSGIPRYEQYF; CDR3nt: TGCGCCAGCAGCTTGGAGTCTAGCGGGATCCCCCGCTACGAGCAGTACTTC
v_gene: TRBV20-1; j_gene: TRBJ2-1; len: 16; d_gene: NA; abundance: few; CDR3aa: CSAPGGHPSSYNEQFF; CDR3nt: TGCAGTGCTCCCGGTGGACATCCGAGCTCCTACAATGAGCAGTTCTTC
v_gene: TRBV7-2; j_gene: TRBJ2-7; len: 16; d_gene: TRBD2; abundance: once; CDR3aa: CASSPVGASGMYEQYF; CDR3nt: TGTGCCAGCAGCCCTGTAGGGGCTAGCGGGATGTACGAGCAGTACTTC
v_gene: TRBV2; j_gene: TRBJ2-5; len: 13; d_gene: TRBD1; abundance: NA; CDR3aa: CASTVDRIETQYF; CDR3nt: TGTGCCAGCACCGTGGACAGGATCGAGACCCAGTACTTC
v_gene: TRBV10-1; j_gene: TRBJ2-1; len: 16; d_gene: NA; abundance: few; CDR3aa: CASSEGGASSYNEQFF; CDR3nt: TGCGCCAGCAGTGAAGGCGGGGCGAGCTCCTACAATGAGCAGTTCTTC
v_gene: TRBV12-3/TRBV12-4; j_gene: TRBJ2-2; len: 12; d_gene: NA; abundance: NA; CDR3aa: CASRRRTGELFF; CDR3nt: TGTGCCAGCAGAAGAAGAACCGGGGAGCTGTTTTTT
v_gene: TRBV5-1; j_gene: TRBJ2-5; len: 16; d_gene: TRBD1; abundance: few; CDR3aa: CASSLRTGGSQETQYF; CDR3nt: TGCGCCAGCAGCTTGCGTACAGGGGGCTCACAAGAGACCCAGTACTTC
v_gene: TRBV7-9; j_gene: TRBJ2-5; len: 14; d_gene: NA; abundance: few; CDR3aa: CASSLANGRETQYF; CDR3nt: TGTGCCAGCAGCTTAGCGAACGGGCGAGAGACCCAGTACTTC
v_gene: TRBV6-5; j_gene: TRBJ1-1; len: 12; d_gene: NA; abundance: NA; CDR3aa: CASSTRANEAFF; CDR3nt: TGTGCCAGCAGTACCCGGGCCAATGAAGCTTTCTTT
v_gene: TRBV29-1; j_gene: TRBJ2-7; len: 13; d_gene: TRBD2; abundance: NA; CDR3aa: CSVEVGRPYEQYF; CDR3nt: TGCAGCGTTGAGGTCGGGAGGCCCTACGAGCAGTACTTC
v_gene: TRBV29-1; j_gene: TRBJ2-1; len: 16; d_gene: TRBD1; abundance: few; CDR3aa: CSVTKTGTGAYNEQFF; CDR3nt: TGCAGCGTGACGAAAACCGGGACAGGGGCTTACAATGAGCAGTTCTTC
v_gene: TRBV18; j_gene: TRBJ1-1; len: 15; d_gene: NA; abundance: NA; CDR3aa: CVSSPGWGVDTEAFF; CDR3nt: TGTGTCAGCTCACCGGGTTGGGGTGTGGACACTGAAGCTTTCTTT
v_gene: TRBV7-2; j_gene: TRBJ1-2; len: 13; d_gene: NA; abundance: NA; CDR3aa: CASSLEGGMGYTF; CDR3nt: TGTGCCAGCAGCTTAGAGGGGGGCATGGGCTACACCTTC
v_gene: TRBV6-5; j_gene: TRBJ2-1; len: 15; d_gene: NA; abundance: NA; CDR3aa: CASSYLGGRVHEQFF; CDR3nt: TGTGCCAGCAGTTACTTAGGTGGTCGGGTCCACGAGCAGTTCTTC
v_gene: TRBV6-2/TRBV6-3; j_gene: TRBJ2-1; len: 18; d_gene: TRBD2; abundance: few; CDR3aa: CASSYSYPGLAAYNEQFF; CDR3nt: TGTGCCAGCAGTTACAGTTACCCGGGACTAGCCGCCTACAATGAGCAGTTCTTC
v_gene: TRBV4-3; j_gene: TRBJ2-5; len: 15; d_gene: TRBD1; abundance: NA; CDR3aa: CASSPGTGGDETQYF; CDR3nt: TGCGCCAGCAGCCCCGGGACAGGGGGCGATGAGACCCAGTACTTC
v_gene: TRBV2; j_gene: TRBJ2-7; len: 11; d_gene: NA; abundance: NA; CDR3aa: CASSTFYEQYF; CDR3nt: TGTGCCAGCAGTACCTTCTACGAGCAGTACTTC
v_gene: TRBV10-3; j_gene: TRBJ2-7; len: 17; d_gene: NA; abundance: NA; CDR3aa: CAISESIIGGPLNEQYF; CDR3nt: TGTGCCATCAGTGAGTCGATCATTGGCGGGCCCCTAAACGAGCAGTACTTC
v_gene: TRBV7-9; j_gene: TRBJ2-3; len: 13; d_gene: TRBD2; abundance: once; CDR3aa: CASSPGGRNTQYF; CDR3nt: TGTGCCAGCTCCCCCGGGGGGAGGAATACGCAGTATTTT
v_gene: TRBV20-1; j_gene: TRBJ2-5; len: 16; d_gene: NA; abundance: NA; CDR3aa: CSARDLNREGQETQYF; CDR3nt: TGCAGTGCTAGAGACCTCAACAGGGAGGGACAGGAGACCCAGTACTTC